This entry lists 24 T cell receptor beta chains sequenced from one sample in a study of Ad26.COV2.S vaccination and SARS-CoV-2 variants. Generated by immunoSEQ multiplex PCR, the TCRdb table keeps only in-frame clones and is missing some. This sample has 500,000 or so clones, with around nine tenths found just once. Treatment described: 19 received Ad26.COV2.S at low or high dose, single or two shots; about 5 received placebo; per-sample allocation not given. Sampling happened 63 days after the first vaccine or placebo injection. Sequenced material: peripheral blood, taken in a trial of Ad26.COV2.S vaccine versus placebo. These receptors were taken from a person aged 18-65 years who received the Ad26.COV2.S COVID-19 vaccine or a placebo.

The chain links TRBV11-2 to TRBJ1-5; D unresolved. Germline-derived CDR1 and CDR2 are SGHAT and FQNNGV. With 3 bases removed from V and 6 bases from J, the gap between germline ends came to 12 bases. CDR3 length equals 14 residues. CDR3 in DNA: TGTGCCAGCAGCTTCGCCGGGGATGGTCAGCCCCAGCATTTT. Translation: CASSFAGDGQPQHF.

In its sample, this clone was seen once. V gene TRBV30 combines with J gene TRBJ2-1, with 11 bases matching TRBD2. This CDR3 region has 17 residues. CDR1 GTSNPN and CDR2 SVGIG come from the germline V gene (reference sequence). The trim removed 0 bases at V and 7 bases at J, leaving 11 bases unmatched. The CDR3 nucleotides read TGTGCCTGGAGTGTACGACCTAGCGGGAGGCGATGGAATGAGCAGTTCTTC. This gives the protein CAWSVRPSGRRWNEQFF.

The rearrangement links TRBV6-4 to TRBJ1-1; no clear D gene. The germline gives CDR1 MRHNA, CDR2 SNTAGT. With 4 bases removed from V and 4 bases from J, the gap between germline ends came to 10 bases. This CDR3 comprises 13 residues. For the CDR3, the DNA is TGTGCCAGCAGTGTGGAGGGTGGCACTGAAGCTTTCTTT. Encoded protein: CASSVEGGTEAFF.

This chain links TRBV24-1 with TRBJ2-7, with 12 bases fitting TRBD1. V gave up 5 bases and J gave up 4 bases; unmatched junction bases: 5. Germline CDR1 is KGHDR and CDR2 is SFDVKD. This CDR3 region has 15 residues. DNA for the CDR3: TGTGCCACCAGTGTCGGGGACAGGGGGCCTTACGAGCAGTACTTC. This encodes CATSVGDRGPYEQYF.

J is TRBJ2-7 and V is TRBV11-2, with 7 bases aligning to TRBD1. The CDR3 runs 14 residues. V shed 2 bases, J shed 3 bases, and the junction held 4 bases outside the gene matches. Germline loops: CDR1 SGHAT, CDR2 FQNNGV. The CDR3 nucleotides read TGTGCCAGCAGCTTACTGACAGGGCTCTACGAGCAGTACTTC. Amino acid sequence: CASSLLTGLYEQYF.

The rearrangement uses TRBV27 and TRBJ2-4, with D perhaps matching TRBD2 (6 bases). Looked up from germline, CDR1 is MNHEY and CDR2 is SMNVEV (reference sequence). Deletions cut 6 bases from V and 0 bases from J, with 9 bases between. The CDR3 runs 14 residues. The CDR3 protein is CASRERVAKNIQYF. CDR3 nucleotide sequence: TGTGCCAGCAGGGAGCGGGTAGCCAAAAACATTCAGTACTTC.

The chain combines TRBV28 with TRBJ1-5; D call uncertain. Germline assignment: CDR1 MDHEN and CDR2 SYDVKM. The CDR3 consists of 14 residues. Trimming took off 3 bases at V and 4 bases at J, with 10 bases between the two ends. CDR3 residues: CASSFPGINQPQHF. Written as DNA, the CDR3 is TGTGCCAGCAGTTTCCCCGGGATAAATCAGCCCCAGCATTTT.

The CDR3 DNA sequence: TGTGCCAGCAGTGAACGTCAGCTCTCTGGAAACACCATATATTTT. It yields the protein CASSERQLSGNTIYF. The V call is TRBV2, the J call TRBJ1-3; no clear D gene. The CDR3 is 15 residues long. Germline V gives CDR1 SNHLY, CDR2 FYNNEI. Trimming left V 2 bases short and J 0 bases short, with 8 bases between.

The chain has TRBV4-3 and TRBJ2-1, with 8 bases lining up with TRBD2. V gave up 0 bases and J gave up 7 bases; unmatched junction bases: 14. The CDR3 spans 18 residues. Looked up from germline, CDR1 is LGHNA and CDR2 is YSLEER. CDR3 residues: CASSQDRGARLASNEQFF. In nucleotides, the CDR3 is TGCGCCAGCAGCCAAGATCGGGGGGCGAGACTAGCGAGTAATGAGCAGTTCTTC.

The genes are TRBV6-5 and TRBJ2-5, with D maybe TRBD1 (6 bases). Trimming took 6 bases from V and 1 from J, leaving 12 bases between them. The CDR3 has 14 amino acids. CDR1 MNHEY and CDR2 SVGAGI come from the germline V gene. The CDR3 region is CASRSIQGQETQYF. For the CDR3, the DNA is TGTGCCAGCAGATCAATACAGGGCCAAGAGACCCAGTACTTC.

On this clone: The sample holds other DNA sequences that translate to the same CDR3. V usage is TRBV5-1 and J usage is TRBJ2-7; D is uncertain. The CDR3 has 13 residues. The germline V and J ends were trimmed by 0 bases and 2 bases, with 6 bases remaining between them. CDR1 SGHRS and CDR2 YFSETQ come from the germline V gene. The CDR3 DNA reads TGCGCCAGCAGCTTGGATGGAACCTACGAGCAGTACTTC. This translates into CASSLDGTYEQYF.

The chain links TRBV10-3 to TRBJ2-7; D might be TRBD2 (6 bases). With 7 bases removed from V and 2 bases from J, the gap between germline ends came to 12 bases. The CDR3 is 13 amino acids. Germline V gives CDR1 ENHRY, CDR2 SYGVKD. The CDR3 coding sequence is TGTGCCATCACGCGGGGCGATACCTACGAGCAGTACTTC. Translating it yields CAITRGDTYEQYF.

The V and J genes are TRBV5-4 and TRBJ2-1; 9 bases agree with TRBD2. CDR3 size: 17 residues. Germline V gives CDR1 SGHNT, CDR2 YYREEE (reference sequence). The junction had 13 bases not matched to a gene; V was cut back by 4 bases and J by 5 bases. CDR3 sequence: CASSPIGAGGFDNEQFF. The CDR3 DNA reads TGTGCCAGCAGCCCCATTGGGGCGGGAGGGTTCGACAATGAGCAGTTCTTC.

This CDR3 is CASSPSGGAVNSFEQFF. For the CDR3, the DNA is TGTGCCAGCAGTCCCTCGGGGGGGGCGGTTAATTCCTTTGAGCAGTTCTTC. The chain employs TRBV28 and TRBJ2-1, with 8 bases aligning to TRBD2. V dropped 5 bases and J dropped 9; count of bases not matched to a gene: 18. Germline V gene data show CDR1 as MDHEN and CDR2 as SYDVKM. The CDR3 has 17 amino acids.

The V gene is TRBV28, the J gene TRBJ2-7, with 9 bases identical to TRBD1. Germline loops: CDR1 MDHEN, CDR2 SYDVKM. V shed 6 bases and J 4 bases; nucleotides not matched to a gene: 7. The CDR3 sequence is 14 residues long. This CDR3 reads CASRLTGGGYEQYF. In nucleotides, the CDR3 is TGTGCCAGCAGGCTAACAGGGGGCGGGTACGAGCAGTACTTC. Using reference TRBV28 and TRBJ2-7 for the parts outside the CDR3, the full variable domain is DVKVTQSSRYLVKRTGEKVFLECVQDMDHENMFWYRQDPGLGLRLIYFSYDVKMKEKGDIPEGYSVSREKKERFSLILESASTNQTSMYLCASRLTGGGYEQYFGPGTRLTVT.

CDR3 protein: CASSQQGSVNEQFF. CDR3 sequence (DNA): TGTGCCAGCAGTCAACAGGGGTCAGTGAATGAGCAGTTCTTC. The chain employs TRBV2 and TRBJ2-1; 7 nucleotides line up with TRBD1. J lost 7 bases, V lost 5 bases, and 8 bases had no gene match. CDR1 is SNHLY, CDR2 FYNNEI, per germline. The CDR3 consists of 14 residues.

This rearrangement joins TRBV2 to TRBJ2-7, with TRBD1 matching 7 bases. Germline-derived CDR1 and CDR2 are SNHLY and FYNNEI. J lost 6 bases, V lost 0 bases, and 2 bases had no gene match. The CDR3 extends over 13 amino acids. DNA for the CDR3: TGTGCCAGCAGTGAAGCAGGGGGCGGCGAGCAGTACTTC. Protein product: CASSEAGGGEQYF.

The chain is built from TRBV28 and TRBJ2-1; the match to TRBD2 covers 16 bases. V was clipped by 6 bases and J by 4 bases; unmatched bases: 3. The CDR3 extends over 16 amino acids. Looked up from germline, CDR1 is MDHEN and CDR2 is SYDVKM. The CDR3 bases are TGTGCCAGCAGGGGACTAGCGGGAGGGATATACAATGAGCAGTTCTTC. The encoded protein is CASRGLAGGIYNEQFF.

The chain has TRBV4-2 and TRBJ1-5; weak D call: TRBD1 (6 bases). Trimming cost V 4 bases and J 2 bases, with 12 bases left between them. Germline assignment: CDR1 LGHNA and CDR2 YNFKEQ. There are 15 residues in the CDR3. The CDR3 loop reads CASSLGGIGNQPQHF. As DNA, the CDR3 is TGTGCCAGCAGCCTAGGGGGAATCGGCAATCAGCCCCAGCATTTT.

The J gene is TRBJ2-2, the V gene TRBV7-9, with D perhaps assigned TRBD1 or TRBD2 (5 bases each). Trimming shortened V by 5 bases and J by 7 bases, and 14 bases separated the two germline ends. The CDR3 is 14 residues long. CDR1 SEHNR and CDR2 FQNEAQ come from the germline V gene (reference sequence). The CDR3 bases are TGTGCCAGCAGCCCCGGGACCCGAGGCGGGGAGCTGTTTTTT. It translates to CASSPGTRGGELFF.

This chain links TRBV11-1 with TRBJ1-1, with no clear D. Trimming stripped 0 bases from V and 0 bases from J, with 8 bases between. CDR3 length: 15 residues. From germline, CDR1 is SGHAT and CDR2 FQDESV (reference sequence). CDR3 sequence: CASSLASRVNTEAFF. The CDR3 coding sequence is TGTGCCAGCAGCTTAGCGAGCCGGGTGAACACTGAAGCTTTCTTT. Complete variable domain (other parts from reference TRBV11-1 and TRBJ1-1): EAEVAQSPRYKITEKSQAVAFWCDPISGHATLYWYRQILGQGPELLVQFQDESVVDDSQLPKDRFSAERLKGVDSTLKIQPAELGDSAMYLCASSLASRVNTEAFFGQGTRLTVV.

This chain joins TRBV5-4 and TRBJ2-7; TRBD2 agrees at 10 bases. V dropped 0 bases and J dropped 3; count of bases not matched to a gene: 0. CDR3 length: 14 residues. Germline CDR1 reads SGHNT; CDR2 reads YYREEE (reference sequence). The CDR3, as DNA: TGTGCCAGCAGCTTGGGGACTAGCGGCTACGAGCAGTACTTC. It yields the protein CASSLGTSGYEQYF.

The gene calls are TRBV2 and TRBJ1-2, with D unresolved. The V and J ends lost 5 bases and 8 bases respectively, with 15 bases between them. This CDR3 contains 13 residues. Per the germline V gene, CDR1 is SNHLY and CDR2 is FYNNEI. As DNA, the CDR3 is TGTGCCAGCAGTCCCGGGAGCCTCGTGGGCTACACCTTC. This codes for CASSPGSLVGYTF.

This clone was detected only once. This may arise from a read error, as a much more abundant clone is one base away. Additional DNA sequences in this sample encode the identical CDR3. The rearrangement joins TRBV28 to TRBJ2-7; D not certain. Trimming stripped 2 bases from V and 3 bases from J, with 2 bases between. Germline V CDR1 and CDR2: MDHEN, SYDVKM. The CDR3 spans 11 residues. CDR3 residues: CASSLGYEQYF. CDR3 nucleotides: TGTGCCAGCAGTTTAGGCTACGAGCAGTACTTC.